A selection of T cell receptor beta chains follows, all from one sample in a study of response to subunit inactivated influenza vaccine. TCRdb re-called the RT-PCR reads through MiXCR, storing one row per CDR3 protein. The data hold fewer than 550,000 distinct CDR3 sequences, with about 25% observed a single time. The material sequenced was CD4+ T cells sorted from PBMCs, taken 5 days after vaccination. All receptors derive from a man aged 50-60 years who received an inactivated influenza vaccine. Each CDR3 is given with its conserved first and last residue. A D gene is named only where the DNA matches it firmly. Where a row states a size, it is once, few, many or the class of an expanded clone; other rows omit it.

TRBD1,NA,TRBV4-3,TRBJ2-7,TGCGCCAGCAGCCAAGAACCGGGACAGGACTACGAGCAGTACTTC,CASSQEPGQDYEQYF
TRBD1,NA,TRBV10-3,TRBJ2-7,TGTGCCATCAGTGGTTTGACAGGGGGGACCTACGAGCAGTACTTC,CAISGLTGGTYEQYF
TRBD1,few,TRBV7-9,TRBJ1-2,TGTGCCAGCAGCTCTTACAGGGGTGGCTACACCTTC,CASSSYRGGYTF
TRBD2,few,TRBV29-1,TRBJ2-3,TGCAGCGTTGAACAGGTCGGGAGGGCGGGTGGAAAGTATTTT,CSVEQVGRAGGKYF
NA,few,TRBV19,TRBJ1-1,TGTGCCAGTAGTATCTATGGTGGAGCTTTCTTT,CASSIYGGAFF
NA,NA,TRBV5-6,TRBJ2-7,TGTGCCAGCAGCTTGGGGGCGGAAAGGGTCCCCTACGAGCAGTACTTC,CASSLGAERVPYEQYF
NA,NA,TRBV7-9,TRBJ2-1,TGTGCCAGCAGAATAACGAACAATCTGAATGAGCAGTTCTTC,CASRITNNLNEQFF
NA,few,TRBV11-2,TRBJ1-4,TGTGCCAGCAGCTTACCGGGCGAGGATGAAAAACTGTTTTTT,CASSLPGEDEKLFF
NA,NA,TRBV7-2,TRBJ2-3,TGTGCCAGCAGGAAGGCGGGAGGACAGGGTACGCAGTATTTT,CASRKAGGQGTQYF
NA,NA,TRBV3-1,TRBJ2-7,TGTGCCAGCAGCCATGAACAAAACGGGGTAGAGCAGTACTTC,CASSHEQNGVEQYF
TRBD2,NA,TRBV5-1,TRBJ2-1,TGCGCCAGCAGCTTGGTTCCAGCGGGAGGGCCCAATGAGCAGTTCTTC,CASSLVPAGGPNEQFF
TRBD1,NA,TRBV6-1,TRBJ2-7,TGTGCCAGCAGTGAAGGGACAGGGGGGTACGAGCAGTACTTC,CASSEGTGGYEQYF
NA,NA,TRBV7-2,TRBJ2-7,TGTGCCAGCAGCTTAGCGGGGGACATTCGATACGAGCAGTACTTC,CASSLAGDIRYEQYF
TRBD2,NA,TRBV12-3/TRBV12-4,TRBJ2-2,TGTGCCAGCAGCCATCCAGCGGGGGGGACCGGGGAGCTGTTTTTT,CASSHPAGGTGELFF
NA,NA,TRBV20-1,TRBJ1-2,TGCAGTGCTAGAGGCACAGGTGGCTACACCTTC,CSARGTGGYTF
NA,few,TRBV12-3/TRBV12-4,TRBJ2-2,TGTGCCAGCAGTTTAGGGGGGCCCCAAACCGGGGAGCTGTTTTTT,CASSLGGPQTGELFF
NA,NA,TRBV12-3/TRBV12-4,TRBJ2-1,TGTGCCAGCAGTTTGCACGGGAGTGGAAATGAGCAGTTCTTC,CASSLHGSGNEQFF
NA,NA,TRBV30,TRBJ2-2,TGTGCCTGGAGTTCGATGGGAACCGGGGAGCTGTTTTTT,CAWSSMGTGELFF
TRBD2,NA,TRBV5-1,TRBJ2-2,TGCGCCAGCAGCAAGACTAGCGGGAGCGGCACCGGGGAGCTGTTTTTT,CASSKTSGSGTGELFF
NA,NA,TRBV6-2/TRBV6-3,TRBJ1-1,TGTGCCAGCAGTTATGAAGGGGCGTACACTGAAGCTTTCTTT,CASSYEGAYTEAFF
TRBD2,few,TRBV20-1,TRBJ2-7,TGCAGTGCTACCCAGCACGGGACTAGGTCGGGTGAGCAGTACTTC,CSATQHGTRSGEQYF
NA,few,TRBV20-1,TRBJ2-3,TGCAGTGCTGCGGGGTCGGGCACAGATACGCAGTATTTT,CSAAGSGTDTQYF
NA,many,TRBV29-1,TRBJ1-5,TGCAGCGTTGGACAGAATAGCAATCAGCCCCAGCATTTT,CSVGQNSNQPQHF
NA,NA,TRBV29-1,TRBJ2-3,TGCAGCGTTGAAGACGGGGCTCTAGCGAGGGGGGCAGATACGCAGTATTTT,CSVEDGALARGADTQYF
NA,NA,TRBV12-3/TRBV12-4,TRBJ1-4,TGTGCCAGCAGCTCGGGAGCTTACCTCGGGGAAAAACTGTTTTTT,CASSSGAYLGEKLFF
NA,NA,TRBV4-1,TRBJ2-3,TGCGCCAGCAGCCAAGCAGATGGGGGCACAGGGACAGATACGCAGTATTTT,CASSQADGGTGTDTQYF
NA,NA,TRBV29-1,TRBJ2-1,TGCAGCGGTTTAAGCAGGGCCTCGTACAATGAGCAGTTCTTC,CSGLSRASYNEQFF
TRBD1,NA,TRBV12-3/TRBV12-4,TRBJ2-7,TGTGCCAGCAGGCTGACAGGGAGCTCCTACGAGCAGTACTTC,CASRLTGSSYEQYF
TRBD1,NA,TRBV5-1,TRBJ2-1,TGCGCCAGCAGCATCGATCCCGGGACAGGGGGCGGTAAGCAGTTCTTC,CASSIDPGTGGGKQFF
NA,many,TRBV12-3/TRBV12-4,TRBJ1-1,TGTGCCAGCAGTCCCGGGTCTGAAGCTTTCTTT,CASSPGSEAFF
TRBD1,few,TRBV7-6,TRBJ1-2,TGTGCCAGCAGCCCCAAGAGGACAGGGGCCCCTTCCGGCTACACCTTC,CASSPKRTGAPSGYTF
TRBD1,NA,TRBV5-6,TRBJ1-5,TGTGCCAGCAGCTTTTCCCAGGGGGCGAGGAGTTCGCAGCCCCAGCATTTT,CASSFSQGARSSQPQHF
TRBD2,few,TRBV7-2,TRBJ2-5,TGTGCCAGCAGCTTAGCTTCATCTAGCGGGAGGAATCGTGAGACCCAGTACTTC,CASSLASSSGRNRETQYF
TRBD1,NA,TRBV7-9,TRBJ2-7,TGTGCCAGCAGGACCGGGACAGGGGGAGCCTACGAGCAGTACTTC,CASRTGTGGAYEQYF
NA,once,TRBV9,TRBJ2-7,TGTGCCAGCAGCGCGTCATGGACGGCCAGCTCCTACGAGCAGTACTTC,CASSASWTASSYEQYF
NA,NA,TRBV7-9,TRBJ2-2,TGTGCCAGCAGCCCCACATTGAACACCGGGGAGCTGTTTTTT,CASSPTLNTGELFF
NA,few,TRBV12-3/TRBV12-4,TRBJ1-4,TGTGCCAGCAGACCTAACAGGGCCTCCGGAAAACTGTTTTTT,CASRPNRASGKLFF
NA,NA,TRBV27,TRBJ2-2,TGTGCCAGCAGTTTCCGGCGCTTGGGCACCGGGGAGCTGTTTTTT,CASSFRRLGTGELFF
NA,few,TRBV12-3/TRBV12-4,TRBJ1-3,TGTGCCAGCAGAACCTCGGGACTACAAAGCTCTGGAAACACCATATATTTT,CASRTSGLQSSGNTIYF
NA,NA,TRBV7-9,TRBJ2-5,TGTGCCAGCAGCTTGGACAGCCAGACCCAGTACTTC,CASSLDSQTQYF
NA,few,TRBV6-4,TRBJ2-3,TGTGCCAGCAGTACCGGGGTAGCTAGCACAGATACGCAGTATTTT,CASSTGVASTDTQYF
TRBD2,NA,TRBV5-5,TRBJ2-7,TGTGCCAGCAGTGAACTCGTAACGGGCGGGAGGTACGAGCAGTACTTC,CASSELVTGGRYEQYF
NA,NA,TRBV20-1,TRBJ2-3,TGCAGTGCGCCGGACTACAGGCTAACGGATACGCAGTATTTT,CSAPDYRLTDTQYF
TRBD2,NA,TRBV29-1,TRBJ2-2,TGCAGCGTTTGGGGGGGTGGGGAGCTGTTTTTT,CSVWGGGELFF
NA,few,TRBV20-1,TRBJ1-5,TGCAGTGCTGGAACCGGTGGTCAGCCCCAGCATTTT,CSAGTGGQPQHF
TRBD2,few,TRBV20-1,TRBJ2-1,TGCAGTGCGCGCCTCGCTAGCGGTCCATTAAATGAGCAGTTCTTC,CSARLASGPLNEQFF
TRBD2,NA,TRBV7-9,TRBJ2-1,TGTGCCAGCAGCCCTTTAGCGGGAGCCCAGCAGTTCTTC,CASSPLAGAQQFF
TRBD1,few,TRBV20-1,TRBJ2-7,TGCAGTGCAACCGGACGGTTTGGGACAGGGGGCTACGAGCAGTACTTC,CSATGRFGTGGYEQYF
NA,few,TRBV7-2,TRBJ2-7,TGTGCCAGCAGACAGACCTACGAGCAGTACTTC,CASRQTYEQYF
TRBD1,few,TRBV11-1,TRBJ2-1,TGTGCCAGCAGCATCGGACAGGTTGACAATGAGCAGTTCTTC,CASSIGQVDNEQFF
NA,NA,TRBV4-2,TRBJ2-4,TGTGCCAGCAGCCAAGGCCTCCCGTCTGGAGGGGGCATGTACATTCAGTACTTC,CASSQGLPSGGGMYIQYF
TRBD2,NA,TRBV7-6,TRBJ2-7,TGTGCCAGCAGCTTAGGTTCGCCAGGACTAGCATCCTACGAGCAGTACTTC,CASSLGSPGLASYEQYF
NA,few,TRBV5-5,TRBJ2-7,TGTGCCAGCAGCTCCCGGGACGGGTACTACGAGCAGTACTTC,CASSSRDGYYEQYF
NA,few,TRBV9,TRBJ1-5,TGTGCCAGCAGCGGGTCAGGGGCTAGCAATCAGCCCCAGCATTTT,CASSGSGASNQPQHF
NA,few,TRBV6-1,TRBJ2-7,TGTGCCAGCAGGCGAGGGAGGGGGTCCTACGAGCAGTACTTC,CASRRGRGSYEQYF